These T cell receptor beta chains were read from a single sample in a study of regulatory T cells in long-lasting Graves disease. TCRdb reprocessed the multiplex PCR reads via MiXCR and lists one record per CDR3 protein. Of about 540,000 distinct CDR3 sequences listed, 13% are singletons. The same specimen was also included in a second study, on T cells in Graves' hyperthyroidism and ophthalmopathy.

Sample: peripheral blood mononuclear cells (PBMCs), taken at new diagnosis, from a patient treated with antithyroid drugs. The receptor set was obtained from a man younger than 45 with Graves disease. CDR3s include the opening cysteine and the closing phenylalanine or tryptophan. Fields, in order: V gene, D gene, J gene, clone size, CDR3 DNA, CDR3 protein. The D gene is left open where the match is weak. Size is stated for part of the rows, as once, few or many counts, or as a class when the clone is expanded.

V: TRBV9; D: TRBD2; J: TRBJ2-2; size: -; DNA: TGTGCCAGCAGCGAGGGACTAGCGGATCCGAACACCGGGGAGCTGTTTTTT; CDR3: CASSEGLADPNTGELFF
V: TRBV11-2; D: -; J: TRBJ2-3; size: many; DNA: TGTGCCAGCAGCTTAGATCCGGGGGCACCGGCAGATACGCAGTATTTT; CDR3: CASSLDPGAPADTQYF
V: TRBV20-1; D: TRBD2; J: TRBJ2-7; size: many; DNA: TGCAGTGCTAGCGGGACTAGCGGAACCTACGAGCAGTACTTC; CDR3: CSASGTSGTYEQYF
V: TRBV7-8; D: -; J: TRBJ1-3; size: many; DNA: TGTGCCAGCAGCTTAGGGCGGGGGACTTACAACACCATATATTTT; CDR3: CASSLGRGTYNTIYF
V: TRBV7-9; D: TRBD1; J: TRBJ1-2; size: many; DNA: TGTGCCAGCAGCTTAGCGCAGGGGGGACAGGGGACGTTGGACCATGGCTACACCTTC; CDR3: CASSLAQGGQGTLDHGYTF
V: TRBV2; D: -; J: TRBJ2-1; size: many; DNA: TGTGCCAGCAGCCGCGCCGGGACACCCGACTACAATGAGCAGTTCTTC; CDR3: CASSRAGTPDYNEQFF
V: TRBV19; D: TRBD2; J: TRBJ2-1; size: few; DNA: TGTGCCAGTAGTATGACTAGCGGCTCCTACAATGAGCAGTTCTTC; CDR3: CASSMTSGSYNEQFF
V: TRBV18; D: -; J: TRBJ1-4; size: few; DNA: TGTGCCAGCTCACCACCTAGCACTTCCAATGAAAAACTGTTTTTT; CDR3: CASSPPSTSNEKLFF
V: TRBV6-1; D: TRBD2; J: TRBJ2-1; size: few; DNA: TGTGCCAGCAGCCGAATGGGAGGGGAGCAGTTCTTC; CDR3: CASSRMGGEQFF
V: TRBV27; D: TRBD1; J: TRBJ2-7; size: many; DNA: TGTGCCAGCAGTTTAAAGGGGGCGTTTGGCGAGCAGTACTTC; CDR3: CASSLKGAFGEQYF
V: TRBV6-1; D: -; J: TRBJ2-2; size: many; DNA: TGTGCCAGCAGTGAAGTGGGCGGAAACAACACCGGGGAGCTGTTTTTT; CDR3: CASSEVGGNNTGELFF
V: TRBV3-1; D: TRBD2; J: TRBJ2-2; size: -; DNA: TGTGCCAGCAGCCAAGATCGCCTCCTAGCGGGAGTTGCGGGGGAGCTGTTTTTT; CDR3: CASSQDRLLAGVAGELFF
V: TRBV3-1; D: -; J: TRBJ1-2; size: few; DNA: TGTGCCAGCAGCCATCCGGCTAACTATGGCTACACCTTC; CDR3: CASSHPANYGYTF
V: TRBV30; D: TRBD1; J: TRBJ1-4; size: few; DNA: TGTGCCTGGAGACAACAGGGGGCTTTGGAAAAACTGTTTTTT; CDR3: CAWRQQGALEKLFF
V: TRBV19; D: TRBD1; J: TRBJ2-5; size: -; DNA: TGTGCCAGTAGTATAGAGGGACAGTTGGGGGAGACCCAGTACTTC; CDR3: CASSIEGQLGETQYF